The 8 T cell receptor beta chains below all came from one sample that was sequenced in a study of identical twins. TCRdb fed the 5' RACE reads into MiXCR, producing one record per CDR3 protein. The table shows hundreds of thousands of distinct CDR3 sequences, with more than 9% occurring only once. The data also belong to a second study, concerning yellow fever vaccine responses in identical twins.

The specimen sequenced was PBMCs. The receptors originated from a woman under 30 in good health.

The table lists this clonotype with many counts. The chain couples TRBV28 to TRBJ1-5; a possible D gene is TRBD1 (5 bases). Germline loops: CDR1 MDHEN, CDR2 SYDVKM. The CDR3 extends over 15 amino acids. With 0 bases removed from V and 4 bases from J, the gap between germline ends came to 10 bases. CDR3 amino acids: CASSLWVGPNQPQHF. CDR3 DNA: TGTGCCAGCAGTTTATGGGTGGGGCCGAATCAGCCCCAGCATTTT.

This chain connects TRBV29-1 to TRBJ2-1, with a possible D match to TRBD2 (6 bases). The V end lost 0 bases, the J end lost 15 bases, and 12 bases lay between the germline ends. In germline, CDR1 is SQVTM, CDR2 ANQGSEA. This CDR3 comprises 11 residues. In DNA, the CDR3 is TGCAGCGTTGAAGAACAAGCGGGTGGGTTCTTC. It codes for CSVEEQAGGFF.

The J gene is TRBJ2-1, the V gene TRBV28, with 13 bases identical to TRBD2. V trimming: 5 bases; J trimming: 8 bases; junction bases outside the gene matches: 9. The germline V gene has CDR1 MDHEN and CDR2 SYDVKM. The CDR3 loop spans 16 amino acids. CDR3: CASSPRTSGSLDEQFF. In DNA, the CDR3 is TGTGCCAGCAGTCCCCGGACTAGCGGGAGTCTCGATGAGCAGTTCTTC. Filled out from reference TRBV28 and TRBJ2-1, the complete variable domain reads DVKVTQSSRYLVKRTGEKVFLECVQDMDHENMFWYRQDPGLGLRLIYFSYDVKMKEKGDIPEGYSVSREKKERFSLILESASTNQTSMYLCASSPRTSGSLDEQFFGPGTRLTVL.

As for this clonotype: The junction differs from germline at one of its ends, possibly a read error. The rearrangement joins TRBV4-2 to TRBJ2-4; a possible D gene is TRBD1 (6 bases). The CDR3 totals 15 residues. The germline V gene encodes CDR1 LGHNA and CDR2 YNFKEQ. The CDR3 spells CASSQDPSWTAPSDF. CDR3 in DNA: TGTGCCAGCAGCCAAGACCCCTCCTGGACAGCCCCTTCGGACTTC.

This chain joins TRBV9 and TRBJ2-1; possibly TRBD2 for D (6 bases). V dropped 4 bases and J dropped 6 bases, with 17 bases sitting between them. This CDR3 region has 15 residues. The germline CDR1 and CDR2 sequences are SGDLS and YYNGEE. The CDR3 loop reads CASSPTSFPPNEQFF. CDR3 nucleotide sequence: TGTGCCAGCAGCCCCACTAGCTTCCCCCCCAATGAGCAGTTCTTC.

This chain uses TRBV20-1 with TRBJ2-1, with 8 bases fitting TRBD1. The junction had 3 bases not matched to a gene; V was cut back by 5 bases and J by 3 bases. The CDR3 sequence is 13 residues long. Germline-derived CDR1 and CDR2 are DFQATT and SNEGSKA (reference sequence). CDR3 sequence: CSAGQGVYNEQFF. In nucleotides, the CDR3 is TGCAGTGCTGGACAGGGAGTCTACAATGAGCAGTTCTTC.

The V and J genes are TRBV7-9 and TRBJ1-4, with 10 positions matching TRBD1. This CDR3 spans 15 amino acids. V lost 5 bases, J lost 8 bases, and 8 bases stayed unmatched. CDR1 SEHNR and CDR2 FQNEAQ come from the germline V gene (reference sequence). The CDR3 DNA reads TGTGCCAGCAGCAGGAGACAGGGGGCACTGGAAAAACTGTTTTTT. Amino acids: CASSRRQGALEKLFF.

In its sample, this clonotype was seen a few times. The rearrangement uses TRBV6-5 and TRBJ2-1; 10 bases are a match to TRBD2. CDR3 length: 17 residues. Germline lookup yields CDR1 MNHEY and CDR2 SVGAGI. The V segment lost 2 bases and the J segment 1 base; nucleotides outside the gene matches: 5. The CDR3 here is CASSYIAGGYSYNEQFF. DNA for the CDR3: TGTGCCAGCAGTTACATAGCGGGGGGATATTCCTACAATGAGCAGTTCTTC.